These 25 T cell receptor beta chains were all obtained from the same sample, sequenced in a study of cytomegalovirus exposure and HLA in healthy donors. This table comes from immunoSEQ multiplex PCR, and its TCRdb copy is limited to in-frame clones, with some not included. Altogether 180,000 or so clones are present, 84% being singletons, with the ten largest covering 13%. The sequenced material came from PBMCs. Receptors were obtained from a woman in her twenties or thirties in good health and CMV-seropositive.

Comments on this clone: The same CDR3 is also encoded by other DNA sequences in this sample. The chain links TRBV5-1 to TRBJ2-6; D might be TRBD2 (6 bases). The CDR3 sequence is 16 residues long. Per germline, CDR1 SGHRS and CDR2 YFSETQ. V lost 4 bases to trimming and J lost 3 bases, with 14 bases between them. CDR3 nucleotides: TGCGCCAGCAGCCTACTCGGAGGGAGTGGGGCCAACGTCCTGACTTTC. Its protein product is CASSLLGGSGANVLTF.

The chain couples TRBV5-1 to TRBJ2-1, with D hard to call. This CDR3 is built from 14 residues. The V end was cut by 1 base, the J end by 0 bases, with 5 bases between. Germline lookup yields CDR1 SGHRS and CDR2 YFSETQ. CDR3 sequence (DNA): TGCGCCAGCAGCTTGCCATCCTCCTACAATGAGCAGTTCTTC. This encodes CASSLPSSYNEQFF.

The V call is TRBV6-1, the J call TRBJ1-2; the D gene is possibly TRBD1 (6 bases). V was cut by 6 bases and J by 4 bases, with 15 bases left in between. The germline gives CDR1 MNHNS, CDR2 SASEGT. The CDR3 length is 14 residues. This chain's CDR3 is CASRSPGHRYGYTF. The CDR3, as DNA: TGTGCCAGCAGGAGTCCGGGACATCGCTATGGCTACACCTTC.

Here the CDR3 reads CASSQVDRNTEAFF. CDR3 bases: TGCGCCAGCAGCCAAGTGGACAGGAACACTGAAGCTTTCTTT. J is TRBJ1-1 and V is TRBV4-1, with D possibly matching TRBD1 (6 bases). The CDR3 contains 14 residues. Per the germline V gene, CDR1 is MGHRA and CDR2 is YSYEKL. V gave up 1 base and J gave up 1 base, with 7 bases separating them.

CDR3 DNA sequence: TGTGCCAGCAGTTACTCTACCGGCTCCTACAATGAGCAGTTCTTC. Its translation is CASSYSTGSYNEQFF. This chain uses TRBV6-5 with TRBJ2-1; no definite D call. CDR3 length: 15 residues. CDR1 and CDR2 from the germline V gene are MNHEY and SVGAGI. The germline V and J ends were trimmed by 0 bases and 0 bases, with 6 bases remaining between them.

This chain links TRBV4-2 with TRBJ2-7; TRBD1 aligns across 7 bases. This CDR3 contains 14 residues. Trimming took 5 bases from V and 0 from J; bases not matched to a gene: 4. Per the germline V gene, CDR1 is LGHNA and CDR2 is YNFKEQ. The CDR3 reads CASSTGTVSYEQYF. In DNA form, the CDR3 reads TGTGCCAGCAGCACCGGGACAGTCTCCTACGAGCAGTACTTC.

The V call is TRBV9, the J call TRBJ1-1; possible D gene TRBD1, 6 bases. Trimming removed 2 bases at V and 3 bases at J, with 11 bases between. Germline V gene data show CDR1 as SGDLS and CDR2 as YYNGEE. The CDR3 runs to 14 residues. The CDR3 here is CASSVLQGDTEAFF. The CDR3, as DNA: TGTGCCAGCAGCGTTTTACAGGGTGACACTGAAGCTTTCTTT.

The genes are TRBV7-2 and TRBJ2-7; TRBD2 aligns across 12 bases. This CDR3 spans 15 amino acids. Germline-derived CDR1 and CDR2 are SGHTA and FQGNSA. J lost 3 bases, V lost 5 bases, and 5 bases had no gene match. The CDR3 loop reads CASSAGLAGHYEQYF. Here the CDR3 DNA reads TGTGCCAGCAGCGCGGGACTAGCGGGCCACTACGAGCAGTACTTC.

This clone was seen only once. The V call is TRBV28, the J call TRBJ1-2; maybe TRBD1 (5 bases). V was pared by 11 bases and J by 4 bases, with 11 bases between. The germline V gene encodes CDR1 MDHEN and CDR2 SYDVKM. The CDR3 length is 11 residues. This CDR3 reads CAARGFYGYTF. The CDR3 coding sequence is TGTGCCGCCCGGGGGTTCTATGGCTACACCTTC.

The chain carries TRBV15 and TRBJ1-5; tentative D call: TRBD1 (5 bases). The germline V gene has CDR1 LNHNV and CDR2 YYDKDF (reference sequence). V was cut by 4 bases and J by 9 bases, with 22 bases left in between. The CDR3 is made up of 16 amino acids. This chain's CDR3 is CATSKLHFREGAPQHF. Here the CDR3 DNA reads TGTGCCACCAGCAAGTTACACTTCAGGGAAGGAGCGCCCCAGCATTTT.

This chain connects TRBV5-4 to TRBJ2-7; 8 nucleotides match TRBD2. The V gene's germline CDR1 is SGHNT and CDR2 YYREEE (reference sequence). The CDR3 extends over 15 amino acids. The junction had 8 bases not matched to a gene; V was cut back by 0 bases and J by 6 bases. In DNA form, the CDR3 reads TGTGCCAGCAGCTTGGACACAGCGGGAGTGGCCGAGCAGTACTTC. The encoded protein is CASSLDTAGVAEQYF.

The chain links TRBV7-9 to TRBJ2-7, with D uncertain. CDR1 and CDR2 from the germline V gene are SEHNR and FQNEAQ (reference sequence). Trimming removed 1 base from V and 2 bases from J, with 3 bases in between. This CDR3 region has 12 residues. The CDR3 nucleotides read TGTGCCAGCAGCTTAGACACCTACGAGCAGTACTTC. Protein product: CASSLDTYEQYF. The full variable domain, completed using reference TRBV7-9 and TRBJ2-7, is DTGVSQNPRHKITKRGQNVTFRCDPISEHNRLYWYRQTLGQGPEFLTYFQNEAQLEKSRLLSDRFSAERPKGSFSTLEIQRTEQGDSAMYLCASSLDTYEQYFGPGTRLTVT.

The V call is TRBV11-2, the J call TRBJ2-7, with TRBD1 matching 8 bases. After removal of 4 bases from V and 5 bases from J, the junction contained 7 bases not matched to a gene. Germline assignment: CDR1 SGHAT and CDR2 FQNNGV. The CDR3 contains 14 residues. CDR3 residues: CASSSRQGRNEQYF. The CDR3 nucleotides read TGTGCCAGCAGCTCCAGACAGGGGAGGAACGAGCAGTACTTC.

The chain has TRBV5-5 and TRBJ2-7; the D is unclear. Germline CDR1 is SGHKS and CDR2 is YYEKEE (reference sequence). The CDR3 has 13 amino acids. V was pared by 2 bases and J by 5 bases, with 11 bases between. CDR3 DNA sequence: TGTGCCAGCAGCTTTGGGCCCTTCGACGAGCAGTACTTC. Amino acids: CASSFGPFDEQYF.

This clone was counted once. The chain recombines TRBV7-3 with TRBJ2-3; 10 nucleotides line up with TRBD1. V dropped 5 bases and J dropped 2; count of bases not matched to a gene: 10. Germline-derived CDR1 and CDR2 are SGHTA and FQGTGA. This CDR3 spans 17 amino acids. The CDR3 coding sequence is TGTGCCAGCAGCAAAACCGGGACAGGGGTAAACACAGATACGCAGTATTTT. Its protein product is CASSKTGTGVNTDTQYF.

This chain links TRBV5-6 with TRBJ2-1; 7 bases line up with TRBD2. This CDR3 has 14 residues. The V segment lost 0 bases and the J segment 7 bases; nucleotides outside the gene matches: 4. CDR1 and CDR2 from the germline V gene are SGHDT and YYEEEE. CDR3 DNA sequence: TGTGCCAGCAGCTTGGCTAGCGGTAGAAATGAGCAGTTCTTC. Its translation: CASSLASGRNEQFF.

The J gene is TRBJ2-2, the V gene TRBV15; tentatively, D is TRBD2 (7 bases). Looked up from germline, CDR1 is LNHNV and CDR2 is YYDKDF (reference sequence). Trimming shortened V by 0 bases and J by 2 bases, and 10 bases separated the two germline ends. The CDR3 sequence is 16 residues long. CDR3 loop: CATSRDPGGNTGELFF. As DNA, the CDR3 is TGTGCCACCAGCAGAGATCCGGGGGGCAACACCGGGGAGCTGTTTTTT.

The gene calls are TRBV4-1 and TRBJ2-1, with TRBD1 matching over 9 bases. The CDR3 extends over 18 amino acids. Germline CDR1 is MGHRA and CDR2 is YSYEKL. V shed 0 bases and J 5 bases; nucleotides not matched to a gene: 11. CDR3 sequence: CASSQDPGQGPTNNEQFF. In nucleotides, the CDR3 is TGCGCCAGCAGCCAAGACCCGGGACAGGGCCCTACCAACAATGAGCAGTTCTTC.

This chain links TRBV9 with TRBJ2-1, with 11 bases aligning to TRBD2. The CDR3 is 16 amino acids. Germline V CDR1 and CDR2: SGDLS, YYNGEE. V lost 2 bases, J lost 3 bases, and 4 bases stayed unmatched. The CDR3, as DNA: TGTGCCAGCAGCGTTTCCGGGACTAGCGGCTACAATGAGCAGTTCTTC. Its protein product is CASSVSGTSGYNEQFF.

The chain is built from TRBV7-8 and TRBJ1-1, with D maybe TRBD1 (6 bases). The V gene lost 0 bases and the J gene lost 10 bases, with 6 bases spanning the gap. The length of the CDR3 is 11 residues. Germline CDR1 and CDR2: SGHVS and FQNEAQ. The CDR3 is CASSLAGAAFF. The CDR3 coding sequence is TGTGCCAGCAGCTTAGCGGGGGCAGCTTTCTTT.

The V gene is TRBV29-1, the J gene TRBJ2-7, with 7 bases aligning to TRBD2. The CDR3 is 13 residues long. Germline V gives CDR1 SQVTM, CDR2 ANQGSEA. The ends lost 6 bases at V and 6 bases at J; junction bases unmatched: 11. The CDR3 nucleotides are TGCAGCGTCCGGACCGGCGGGGAGGGCGAGCAGTACTTC. It specifies CSVRTGGEGEQYF.

The V gene is TRBV5-1, the J gene TRBJ2-1; 12 bases fit TRBD2. V lost 9 bases, J lost 10 bases, and 11 bases stayed unmatched. The CDR3 length is 14 residues. Germline lookup yields CDR1 SGHRS and CDR2 YFSETQ. In DNA form, the CDR3 reads TGCGCCACCTCGGGACTAGCGGGTGTCTCCGAGCAGTTCTTC. As protein: CATSGLAGVSEQFF.

V is TRBV2 and J is TRBJ1-1, with 9 bases matching TRBD1. V shed 4 bases and J 4 bases; nucleotides not matched to a gene: 4. Germline V CDR1 and CDR2: SNHLY, FYNNEI. The CDR3 loop spans 14 amino acids. DNA for the CDR3: TGTGCCAGCAGTGCACAGGGGGCTGCCACTGAAGCTTTCTTT. It translates to CASSAQGAATEAFF.

This chain joins TRBV28 and TRBJ2-7, with 9 bases aligning to TRBD2. Unmatched junction bases numbered 5, after V lost 2 bases and J lost 6 bases. Germline CDR1 and CDR2: MDHEN and SYDVKM. The CDR3 runs to 14 residues. The CDR3 region is CASSLQSGGIEQYF. CDR3 bases: TGTGCCAGCAGTTTACAGAGCGGGGGGATCGAGCAGTACTTC.

The rearrangement uses TRBV9 and TRBJ1-4, with 9 bases aligning to TRBD1. The CDR3 runs to 15 residues. With V trimmed by 3 bases and J by 8 bases, 8 bases remained unmatched. The V gene's germline CDR1 is SGDLS and CDR2 YYNGEE. This CDR3 is CASSANPDRGEKLFF. The CDR3 DNA reads as TGTGCCAGCAGCGCAAATCCTGACAGGGGGGAAAAACTGTTTTTT.